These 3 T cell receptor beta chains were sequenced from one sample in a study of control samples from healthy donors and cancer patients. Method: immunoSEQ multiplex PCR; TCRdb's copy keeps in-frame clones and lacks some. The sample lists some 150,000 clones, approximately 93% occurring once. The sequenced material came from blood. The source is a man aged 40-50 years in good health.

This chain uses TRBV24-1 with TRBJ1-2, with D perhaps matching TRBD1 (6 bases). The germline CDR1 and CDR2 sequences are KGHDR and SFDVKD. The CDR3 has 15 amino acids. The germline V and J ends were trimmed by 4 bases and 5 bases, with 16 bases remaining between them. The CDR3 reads CATSDPTGAAYGYTF. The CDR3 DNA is TGTGCCACCAGTGACCCGACGGGGGCCGCTTATGGCTACACCTTC.

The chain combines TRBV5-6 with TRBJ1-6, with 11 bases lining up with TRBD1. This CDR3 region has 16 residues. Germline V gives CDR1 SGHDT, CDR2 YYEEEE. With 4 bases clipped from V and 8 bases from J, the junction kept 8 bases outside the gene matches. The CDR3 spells CASSPGTGGLYSPLHF. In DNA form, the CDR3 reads TGTGCCAGCAGCCCGGGGACAGGGGGTTTGTATTCACCCCTCCACTTT.

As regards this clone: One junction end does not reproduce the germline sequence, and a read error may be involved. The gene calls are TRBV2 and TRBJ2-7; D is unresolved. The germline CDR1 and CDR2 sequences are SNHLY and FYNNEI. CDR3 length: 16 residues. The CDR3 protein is CASQPDARPTSHEQYF. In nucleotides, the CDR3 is TGTGCCAGCCAGCCCGACGCCCGACCCACCTCCCACGAGCAGTACTTC. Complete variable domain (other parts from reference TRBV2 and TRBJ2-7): EPEVTQTPSHQVTQMGQEVILRCVPISNHLYFYWYRQILGQKVEFLVSFYNNEISEKSEIFDDQFSVERPDGSNFTLKIRSTKLEDSAMYFCASQPDARPTSHEQYFGPGTRLTVT.